The 18 T cell receptor beta chains reported below all come from one sample, sequenced in a study of blood T cell repertoires in COVID-19. TCRdb's copy holds only in-frame clones and misses some; the assay was immunoSEQ multiplex PCR. In the table there are tens of thousands of clones, more than 65% of which are singletons. Sequenced material: peripheral blood. These TCRs come from a man older than 75 with acute or convalescent COVID-19.

The chain joins TRBV10-2 to TRBJ2-7; unclear D gene. Germline V lookup: CDR1 WSHSY, CDR2 SAAADI. Deletions cut 2 bases from V and 5 bases from J, with 10 bases between. The CDR3 runs 13 residues. CDR3 coding DNA: TGCGCCAGCAGTGAGGCCTTCCCTAACGAGCAGTACTTC. Protein product: CASSEAFPNEQYF.

As for this clone: At the DNA level, this CDR3 is encoded by other sequences in the same sample as well. V gene TRBV5-1 combines with J gene TRBJ2-1; the match to TRBD2 covers 12 bases. The CDR3 spans 15 residues. V lost 1 base and J lost 5; bases outside the gene matches: 1. Germline V gene data show CDR1 as SGHRS and CDR2 as YFSETQ. The CDR3 loop reads CASSLRTSGDNEQFF. DNA for the CDR3: TGCGCCAGCAGCTTGCGGACTAGCGGGGACAATGAGCAGTTCTTC.

This chain uses TRBV6-5 with TRBJ1-2, with 8 bases that match TRBD1. Per germline, CDR1 MNHEY and CDR2 SVGAGI. This CDR3 spans 15 amino acids. With V trimmed by 6 bases and J by 5 bases, 11 bases remained unmatched. CDR3 coding DNA: TGTGCCAGCAGCCTTTGGACAGGGCCGATATATGGCTACACCTTC. Translation: CASSLWTGPIYGYTF.

The chain joins TRBV2 to TRBJ1-5, with TRBD1 matching over 8 bases. Germline trimming cut 6 bases from V and 5 bases from J; bases unmatched to any gene: 6. Germline loops: CDR1 SNHLY, CDR2 FYNNEI. The CDR3 has 14 amino acids. This chain's CDR3 is CASSADRGYQPQHF. Here the CDR3 DNA reads TGTGCCAGCAGCGCCGACAGGGGATATCAGCCCCAGCATTTT.

The rearrangement links TRBV7-2 to TRBJ2-2; TRBD2 agrees at 11 bases. The CDR3 sequence is 18 residues long. Germline V gene lookup returns CDR1 SGHTA and CDR2 FQGNSA. V shed 5 bases and J 7 bases; nucleotides not matched to a gene: 15. CDR3 amino acids: CASSNINLAGGPGGELFF. The CDR3 DNA reads as TGTGCCAGCAGCAATATAAACTTAGCGGGGGGGCCCGGCGGGGAGCTGTTTTTT. Filled out from reference TRBV7-2 and TRBJ2-2, the complete variable domain reads GAGVSQSPSNKVTEKGKDVELRCDPISGHTALYWYRQSLGQGLEFLIYFQGNSAPDKSGLPSDRFSAERTGGSVSTLTIQRTQQEDSAVYLCASSNINLAGGPGGELFFGEGSRLTVL.

The gene calls are TRBV7-3 and TRBJ2-6, with TRBD2 matching over 12 bases. V lost 1 base to trimming and J lost 0 bases; unmatched junction nucleotides: 1. Per germline, CDR1 SGHTA and CDR2 FQGTGA. The CDR3 consists of 18 residues. The CDR3 DNA reads TGTGCCAGCAGCTTAAGGACTAGCGGGGCCTCTGGGGCCAACGTCCTGACTTTC. This codes for CASSLRTSGASGANVLTF.

DNA of the CDR3: TGTGCCAGCAGGACAGACGGCAATCAGCCCCAGCATTTT. The encoded protein is CASRTDGNQPQHF. V usage is TRBV12-3 or TRBV12-4 and J usage is TRBJ1-5; maybe TRBD1 (5 bases). V was shortened by 6 bases and J by 2 bases, with 8 bases between the two germline ends. This CDR3 comprises 13 residues.

The chain combines TRBV5-8 with TRBJ1-1; 7 nucleotides match TRBD1. Germline V gives CDR1 SGHTS, CDR2 YDEGEE. The V and J ends lost 6 bases and 1 base, in that order; junction bases with no gene match: 9. The CDR3 sequence is 15 residues long. In DNA, the CDR3 is TGTGCCAGCATCCCCTTTAGGGACAGGAACACTGAAGCTTTCTTT. This encodes CASIPFRDRNTEAFF.

CDR3 coding DNA: TGTGCCATCAGTCAGACAGGGGACACTGAAGCTTTCTTT. It translates to CAISQTGDTEAFF. The chain joins TRBV10-3 to TRBJ1-1; 8 nucleotides line up with TRBD1. Germline V CDR1 and CDR2: ENHRY, SYGVKD. The CDR3 spans 13 residues. V lost 5 bases, J lost 3 bases, and 2 bases stayed unmatched.

The rearrangement links TRBV3-1 (or the pseudogene TRBV3-2) to TRBJ2-7, with TRBD2 matching over 12 bases. CDR3 length equals 17 residues. The germline gives CDR1 LGHDT, CDR2 YNNKEL (reference sequence). The V and J ends lost 3 bases and 0 bases, in that order; junction bases with no gene match: 6. The CDR3 spells CASSHHLAGGGSYEQYF. For the CDR3, the DNA is TGTGCCAGCAGCCACCACCTAGCGGGGGGGGGCTCCTACGAGCAGTACTTC.

V and J are TRBV21-1 and TRBJ2-5; the table names TRBD1, a call not compared with the DNA. TRBV21-1 has pseudogene status. This CDR3 is 19 amino acids long. The CDR3 DNA reads TGTGCCAGCAGCAAAGGTTTGCGGACAACTCGTATCGCTCTGGAGACCCAGTACTTC. This encodes CASSKGLRTTRIALETQYF.

This clone was observed a single time. The V call is TRBV5-1, the J call TRBJ2-7; 8 bases agree with TRBD1. The CDR3 totals 16 residues. The junction had 13 bases not matched to a gene; V was cut back by 4 bases and J by 4 bases. The germline V gene encodes CDR1 SGHRS and CDR2 YFSETQ. In nucleotides, the CDR3 is TGCGCCAGCAGCCCTTCCCCGACAGGGGCACAATACGAGCAGTACTTC. Translating gives CASSPSPTGAQYEQYF. Full variable domain (rest looked up from reference TRBV5-1 and TRBJ2-7): KAGVTQTPRYLIKTRGQQVTLSCSPISGHRSVSWYQQTPGQGLQFLFEYFSETQRNKGNFPGRFSGRQFSNSRSEMNVSTLELGDSALYLCASSPSPTGAQYEQYFGPGTRLTVT.

The chain joins TRBV5-4 to TRBJ2-2; 7 bases align to TRBD1. CDR1 is SGHNT, CDR2 YYREEE, per germline (reference sequence). The CDR3 totals 15 residues. J gave up 3 bases and V 5 bases, and 7 bases lay outside the gene matches. DNA for the CDR3: TGTGCCAGCAGACCGACAGGGACGGACACCGGGGAGCTGTTTTTT. The encoded protein is CASRPTGTDTGELFF.

The genes are TRBV7-3 and TRBJ2-3, with a weak D call TRBD2 (7 bases). The CDR3 consists of 16 residues. Germline V lookup: CDR1 SGHTA, CDR2 FQGTGA. V gave up 2 bases and J gave up 3 bases, with 15 bases separating them. The CDR3 bases are TGTGCCAGCAGCTTATTAGGAGCGGGGACAACAGATACGCAGTATTTT. Protein: CASSLLGAGTTDTQYF.

This clone appeared a single time. V gene TRBV5-1 combines with J gene TRBJ2-2, with unresolved D. The germline V gene has CDR1 SGHRS and CDR2 YFSETQ. V was pared by 0 bases and J by 5 bases, with 11 bases between. The CDR3 extends over 15 amino acids. The DNA for the CDR3 is TGCGCCAGCAGCTTGGCCATTGGGCTGACCGGGGAGCTGTTTTTT. This gives the protein CASSLAIGLTGELFF.

V and J are TRBV29-1 and TRBJ2-3; D might be TRBD2 (6 bases). The CDR3 consists of 15 residues. V dropped 5 bases and J dropped 0 bases, with 15 bases sitting between them. Germline CDR1 is SQVTM and CDR2 is ANQGSEA. The CDR3 sequence is CSVPLASTSTDTQYF. Written as DNA, the CDR3 is TGCAGCGTTCCACTAGCCTCGACAAGCACAGATACGCAGTATTTT.

This rearrangement joins TRBV21-1 to TRBJ1-5; TRBD1, the D gene given by the table, was not confirmed from the DNA. TRBV21-1 is flagged as a pseudogene. This CDR3 is built from 19 residues. CDR3 coding DNA: TGTGCCAGCAGCAAAGTCAGGGCAGGGGTCCTTATTAGCAATCAGCCCCAGCATTTT. It codes for CASSKVRAGVLISNQPQHF.

The chain has TRBV2 and TRBJ2-7, with D maybe TRBD2 (6 bases). The CDR3 spans 15 residues. In germline, CDR1 is SNHLY, CDR2 FYNNEI. Trimming cost V 5 bases and J 2 bases, with 16 bases left between them. In nucleotides, the CDR3 is TGTGCCAGCAGTCCTCGGGGGACTTTTACCTACGAGCAGTACTTC. Protein sequence: CASSPRGTFTYEQYF.